These 16 T cell receptor beta chains came from one sample sequenced in a study of beta chain features in type 1 diabetes. These receptors lack a known antigen. Isolated RNA was reverse transcribed in full, so expressed TCRB transcripts were sequenced. Only in-frame clones appear in the TCRdb table, and some are missing; sequencing was by immunoSEQ multiplex PCR. The data contain some 640,000 clones, over 11% of them seen just once; the ten biggest clones take up nearly 0.04%. Study-wide results and limits: Moderate but significant shortening of TCRB CDR3s was recorded in all four CD4+ subsets from Type 1 diabetes patients.

Sequencing input: naive CD4+ T cells from blood. All receptors come from a young man with type 1 diabetes.

This clone was seen only a few times. The chain combines TRBV11-2 with TRBJ2-6, with D unresolved. In germline, CDR1 is SGHAT, CDR2 FQNNGV. The CDR3 totals 14 residues. The V end was cut by 5 bases, the J end by 4 bases, with 9 bases between. This chain's CDR3 is CASSPSRGANVLTF. CDR3 DNA sequence: TGTGCCAGCAGCCCCAGTAGGGGGGCCAACGTCCTGACTTTC.

In this sample, this clone turned up a few times. The chain employs TRBV6-1 and TRBJ2-1; 7 bases are shared with TRBD2. Germline V lookup: CDR1 MNHNS, CDR2 SASEGT. The length of the CDR3 is 14 residues. Trimming at V came to 7 bases and at J to 4 bases, leaving 7 bases not matched to a gene. The CDR3: CASKASGFYNEQFF. CDR3 sequence (DNA): TGTGCCAGCAAGGCTAGCGGATTTTACAATGAGCAGTTCTTC.

This clone has more than one count but fewer than ten. The rearrangement links TRBV5-6 to TRBJ1-1; 8 bases agree with TRBD1. V was clipped by 6 bases and J by 0 bases; unmatched bases: 4. The length of the CDR3 is 14 residues. Germline lookup yields CDR1 SGHDT and CDR2 YYEEEE. The CDR3 coding sequence is TGTGCCAGCACCCCGGGACAGGTGAACACTGAAGCTTTCTTT. It translates to CASTPGQVNTEAFF.

This clone was seen only a few times. This chain links TRBV5-4 with TRBJ1-6; TRBD1 matches at 7 bases. The ends lost 3 bases at V and 7 bases at J; junction bases unmatched: 4. CDR1 and CDR2 from the germline V gene are SGHNT and YYREEE (reference sequence). The length of the CDR3 is 14 residues. The CDR3 DNA reads as TGTGCCAGCAGCTCCTCAGGGGGAAATTCACCCCTCCACTTT. Its protein is CASSSSGGNSPLHF. The entire variable domain, with the rest obtained from reference TRBV5-4 and TRBJ1-6, is as follows: ETGVTQSPTHLIKTRGQQVTLRCSSQSGHNTVSWYQQALGQGPQFIFQYYREEENGRGNFPPRFSGLQFPNYSSELNVNALELDDSALYLCASSSSGGNSPLHFGNGTRLTVT.

A few counts support this clone. The J gene is TRBJ2-5, the V gene TRBV11-1; 11 bases match TRBD2. Germline V CDR1 and CDR2: SGHAT, FQDESV (reference sequence). V gave up 5 bases and J gave up 2 bases; unmatched junction bases: 7. The CDR3 is 16 amino acids. CDR3: CASSHELAGDQETQYF. As DNA, the CDR3 is TGTGCCAGCAGCCATGAACTAGCGGGGGATCAAGAGACCCAGTACTTC.

The gene calls are TRBV29-1 and TRBJ1-1; 9 bases are a match to TRBD1. The CDR3 loop spans 13 amino acids. Germline CDR1 SQVTM, CDR2 ANQGSEA. The ends lost 7 bases at V and 3 bases at J; junction bases unmatched: 6. In DNA, the CDR3 is TGCAGCGGGGGGGGACAGGGTTACACTGAAGCTTTCTTT. It encodes CSGGGQGYTEAFF. Full variable domain (outside the CDR3, taken from reference TRBV29-1 and TRBJ1-1): SAVISQKPSRDICQRGTSLTIQCQVDSQVTMMFWYRQQPGQSLTLIATANQGSEATYESGFVIDKFPISRPNLTFSTLTVSNMSPEDSSIYLCSGGGQGYTEAFFGQGTRLTVV.

This clone was detected only a few times. The V and J genes are TRBV2 and TRBJ2-3, with TRBD2 identical over 10 bases. CDR3 length: 15 amino acids. The germline V gene encodes CDR1 SNHLY and CDR2 FYNNEI. Losses at the gene ends were 4 bases for V and 8 bases for J; bases not matched to a gene: 9. The CDR3 protein is CASSGLSGRAVTQYF. CDR3 nucleotide sequence: TGTGCCAGCAGTGGTCTGAGCGGGAGGGCCGTTACGCAGTATTTT.

The chain is built from TRBV11-2 and TRBJ2-5; 9 nucleotides align to TRBD1. The CDR3 has 15 amino acids. From germline, CDR1 is SGHAT and CDR2 FQNNGV. The trim removed 2 bases at V and 5 bases at J, leaving 6 bases unmatched. CDR3 protein: CASSLRQGVGETQYF. CDR3 DNA sequence: TGTGCCAGCAGCTTAAGACAGGGGGTCGGTGAGACCCAGTACTTC.

This clone was found a few times. The chain combines TRBV27 with TRBJ1-2; no firm D call. Per germline, CDR1 MNHEY and CDR2 SMNVEV (reference sequence). There are 13 residues in the CDR3. V was trimmed by 6 bases and J by 2 bases, leaving 10 bases between them. CDR3 sequence (DNA): TGTGCCAGCAGCTTACAGAAGAACTATGGCTACACCTTC. Its protein product is CASSLQKNYGYTF.

About this clone itself: Other DNA sequences in this specimen translate into the identical CDR3. The chain links TRBV28 to TRBJ1-4; 7 positions match TRBD1. The junction had 5 bases not matched to a gene; V was cut back by 6 bases and J by 1 base. Germline V gene lookup returns CDR1 MDHEN and CDR2 SYDVKM. This CDR3 contains 15 residues. The CDR3 sequence: CASSLSGGTNEKLFF. In DNA form, the CDR3 reads TGTGCCAGCAGCCTCTCAGGGGGAACTAATGAAAAACTGTTTTTT.

The chain has TRBV6-5 and TRBJ2-4; 7 bases map to TRBD2. The CDR3 has 15 residues. In germline, CDR1 is MNHEY, CDR2 SVGAGI. The V gene end was trimmed by 0 bases and the J gene end by 5 bases; junction bases not matched to a gene: 4. The CDR3 spells CASSYSSSGQNIQYF. The CDR3 coding sequence is TGTGCCAGCAGTTACTCCTCTAGCGGCCAAAACATTCAGTACTTC.

The rearrangement links TRBV27 to TRBJ2-4; 7 bases agree with TRBD2. V was pared by 3 bases and J by 4 bases, with 3 bases of the junction left unmatched. CDR3 size: 14 residues. The V gene's germline CDR1 is MNHEY and CDR2 SMNVEV (reference sequence). CDR3 region: CASSFGGGKNIQYF. CDR3 in DNA: TGTGCCAGCAGTTTTGGCGGGGGTAAAAACATTCAGTACTTC.

The sample holds a few counts of this clone. This chain links TRBV23-1 with TRBJ2-5; D may correspond to TRBD1 or TRBD2 (6 bases each). TRBV23-1 is identified as an open reading frame with a role that is uncertain. V dropped 8 bases and J dropped 6 bases, with 25 bases sitting between them. CDR3 length: 16 residues. CDR3 sequence reads: CASPGAGERVQKTQYF. DNA for the CDR3: TGCGCCAGCCCGGGGGCAGGGGAGAGGGTCCAGAAGACCCAGTACTTC.

The chain employs TRBV18 and TRBJ1-5; 9 bases agree with TRBD1. The CDR3 is 15 residues long. J was trimmed by 7 bases and V by 2 bases; bases with no gene match: 6. Germline V CDR1 and CDR2: KGHSH, LQKENI. CDR3 sequence reads: CASSPVGQGWQPQHF. In DNA form, the CDR3 reads TGTGCCAGCTCACCAGTGGGACAGGGTTGGCAGCCCCAGCATTTT.

This clone was counted a few times. The chain carries TRBV6-4 and TRBJ2-3; D is ambiguous. The CDR3 length is 14 residues. Germline values: CDR1 MRHNA, CDR2 SNTAGT. The germline V and J ends were trimmed by 0 bases and 4 bases, with 8 bases remaining between them. The CDR3 region is CASSDSYRADTQYF. The CDR3 nucleotides are TGTGCCAGCAGTGACTCGTATAGAGCAGATACGCAGTATTTT.

This clone has a handful of counts. The rearrangement links TRBV25-1 to TRBJ2-5; 11 bases fit TRBD1. Germline CDR1 is MGHDK and CDR2 is SYGVNS. V lost 3 bases and J lost 4; bases outside the gene matches: 7. The CDR3 spans 16 residues. CDR3 nucleotide sequence: TGTGCCAGCAGTGAGGGCCGGACAGGGGGCTCAGAGACCCAGTACTTC. Translation: CASSEGRTGGSETQYF.